The T cell receptor beta chain under discussion was sequenced for a study of blood T cell repertoires in COVID-19. Trimming removed 4 bases at V and 2 bases at J, with 11 bases between. Germline CDR1 reads MNHNS; CDR2 reads SASEGT. The length of the CDR3 is 14 residues. Assay: immunoSEQ multiplex PCR; the TCRdb copy retains only in-frame clones and omits some. The table has over 25,000 clones, less than 95% seen once. The TCR comes from a man aged 70 or older with active or convalescent COVID-19. The chain is built from TRBV6-1 and TRBJ1-1, with a weak D call TRBD1 (5 bases). The sequencing input was peripheral blood. In DNA form, the CDR3 reads TGTGCCAGCAGTGGGGGGGAAAGTAACACTGAAGCTTTCTTT. Translated, it gives CASSGGESNTEAFF.